This T cell receptor (beta chain) was sequenced in a study of OX40 agonist ivuxolimab in advanced cancers. Study-wide context: Ivuxolimab is a fully human IgG2 antibody that activates OX40 (CD134). Mean age 60 years, range about 23 to 80; 82.7% male. Study conclusions and caveats: CD4+ and CD8+ blood T cells expanded clonally by week 6 at 0.1 to 3.0 mg/kg.

Individuals having autoimmune disease history or systemic immunosuppression were not enrolled. To note about this clone: What it recognizes is unknown.

Germline loops: CDR1 MNHNS, CDR2 SASEGT. CDR3 size: 15 residues. Trimming removed 3 bases at V and 0 bases at J, with 9 bases between. The protocol was immunoSEQ multiplex PCR, while the TCRdb copy is restricted to in-frame clones and leaves out a portion. Of about 56,000 clones in the sample, roughly nine tenths were seen once. Material: CD4+ or CD8+ T cells sorted from blood, obtained in a trial of the OX40 agonist ivuxolimab. The rearrangement links TRBV6-1 to TRBJ1-3; D unclear. The TCR originated in an adult with an advanced solid tumor such as melanoma, head and neck, liver or kidney cancer. CDR3 bases: TGTGCCAGCAGTGAGCGGGCGAACTCTGGAAACACCATATATTTT. It codes for CASSERANSGNTIYF.